Shown below are 25 T cell receptor beta chains from a single sample sequenced in a study of blood T cell repertoires in COVID-19. Measured with immunoSEQ multiplex PCR; TCRdb has only the in-frame clones, and not every one. The table shows roughly 250,000 clones, with around 87% occurring only once. Sequencing input: PBMCs or T cells enriched from blood (not recorded which). These receptor sequences come from a woman between 45 and 65 years old who had recovered from COVID-19.

The chain couples TRBV5-1 to TRBJ2-1; 10 bases line up with TRBD2. Germline V gives CDR1 SGHRS, CDR2 YFSETQ. The CDR3 consists of 15 residues. V lost 2 bases, J lost 7 bases, and 6 bases stayed unmatched. Written as DNA, the CDR3 is TGCGCCAGCAGCTTTCTAGCGGGAGTGGGAAATGAGCAGTTCTTC. Translated: CASSFLAGVGNEQFF.

The V call is TRBV9, the J call TRBJ1-2; 8 bases fit TRBD1. This CDR3 spans 13 amino acids. The germline V gene has CDR1 SGDLS and CDR2 YYNGEE. Trimming at V came to 4 bases and at J to 7 bases, leaving 6 bases not matched to a gene. The CDR3 region has the DNA TGTGCCAGCAGCCCACAGGGGGGGGGTGGCTACACCTTC. Protein product: CASSPQGGGGYTF.

The chain couples TRBV11-1 to TRBJ2-3; 7 bases are a match to TRBD2. V shed 6 bases, J shed 4 bases, and the junction held 7 bases outside the gene matches. CDR3 size: 14 residues. The germline CDR1 and CDR2 sequences are SGHAT and FQDESV (reference sequence). The CDR3 coding sequence is TGTGCCAGCAGACCTGGACTAGAGGCAGATACGCAGTATTTT. Protein: CASRPGLEADTQYF.

The J gene is TRBJ2-1, the V gene TRBV18; 8 bases map to TRBD1. CDR3 length: 14 residues. V lost 2 bases and J lost 7; bases outside the gene matches: 4. CDR1 is KGHSH and CDR2 is LQKENI in the germline V gene. CDR3 nucleotides: TGTGCCAGCTCACCAGGACAGGGACGGAATGAGCAGTTCTTC. Protein: CASSPGQGRNEQFF.

The rearrangement uses TRBV19 and TRBJ2-4; D may be TRBD1 (6 bases). The V gene lost 7 bases and the J gene lost 0 bases, with 10 bases spanning the gap. This CDR3 is 14 amino acids long. From germline, CDR1 is LNHDA and CDR2 SQIVND (reference sequence). CDR3: CASIGGIAKNIQYF. DNA for the CDR3: TGTGCCAGTATTGGGGGCATAGCCAAAAACATTCAGTACTTC. Together with reference TRBV19 and TRBJ2-4, the CDR3 gives the full variable domain: DGGITQSPKYLFRKEGQNVTLSCEQNLNHDAMYWYRQDPGQGLRLIYYSQIVNDFQKGDIAEGYSVSREKKESFPLTVTSAQKNPTAFYLCASIGGIAKNIQYFGAGTRLSVL.

As to this clone: Additional DNA sequences in this sample encode the identical CDR3. The rearrangement joins TRBV5-4 to TRBJ2-1; 7 bases are a match to TRBD1. Trimming took 2 bases from V and 0 from J; bases not matched to a gene: 2. CDR3 length: 15 amino acids. Germline CDR1 reads SGHNT; CDR2 reads YYREEE (reference sequence). The CDR3 region has the DNA TGTGCCAGCAGCTTACCAGGGGGCTCCTACAATGAGCAGTTCTTC. This encodes CASSLPGGSYNEQFF.

The genes are TRBV11-3 and TRBJ2-1, with a tentative D call TRBD2 (5 bases). Germline values: CDR1 SGHNT, CDR2 YENEEA. The CDR3 loop spans 17 amino acids. Trimming cost V 4 bases and J 0 bases, with 16 bases left between them. The chain's CDR3 is CASSYGLGLSSYNEQFF. CDR3 bases: TGTGCCAGCAGCTATGGACTTGGTTTAAGCTCCTACAATGAGCAGTTCTTC.

The chain couples TRBV28 to TRBJ1-1; D possibly corresponds to TRBD1 (6 bases). The V gene's germline CDR1 is MDHEN and CDR2 SYDVKM. With 6 bases removed from V and 11 bases from J, the gap between germline ends came to 19 bases. This CDR3 is built from 13 residues. CDR3 sequence: CASRSQGRQAAFF. In nucleotides, the CDR3 is TGTGCCAGCAGGTCACAGGGCCGTCAGGCGGCTTTCTTT. The variable domain in full, with the rest retrieved from reference TRBV28 and TRBJ1-1, is DVKVTQSSRYLVKRTGEKVFLECVQDMDHENMFWYRQDPGLGLRLIYFSYDVKMKEKGDIPEGYSVSREKKERFSLILESASTNQTSMYLCASRSQGRQAAFFGQGTRLTVV.

V gene TRBV7-8 combines with J gene TRBJ2-7, with TRBD1 matching 8 bases. CDR3 length: 15 residues. With 2 bases clipped from V and 12 bases from J, the junction kept 15 bases outside the gene matches. Looked up from germline, CDR1 is SGHVS and CDR2 is FQNEAQ. CDR3 protein: CASSLTTGVSTPTYF. CDR3 coding DNA: TGTGCCAGCAGCTTAACGACAGGGGTATCAACACCCACGTACTTC.

This chain connects TRBV6-4 to TRBJ2-1; maybe TRBD2 (5 bases). V was shortened by 2 bases and J by 4 bases, with 15 bases between the two germline ends. Germline-derived CDR1 and CDR2 are MRHNA and SNTAGT. The CDR3 is 16 amino acids. The CDR3 protein is CASSDPQIGGYNEQFF. CDR3 in DNA: TGTGCCAGCAGTGACCCGCAGATAGGAGGATACAATGAGCAGTTCTTC.

The chain combines TRBV6-6 with TRBJ2-7, with TRBD2 as a possible D gene (5 bases). Trimming pared 7 bases from V and 3 bases from J, leaving 19 bases between. The CDR3 contains 15 residues. Per the germline V gene, CDR1 is MNHNY and CDR2 is SVGAGI (reference sequence). CDR3 DNA sequence: TGTGCCAGCACCCCCCGGAGCGGTAGGAGCTACGAGCAGTACTTC. It is translated as CASTPRSGRSYEQYF.

The chain recombines TRBV7-9 with TRBJ2-1; D is unclear. CDR1 SEHNR and CDR2 FQNEAQ come from the germline V gene (reference sequence). Trimming took 1 base from V and 7 from J, leaving 11 bases between them. The CDR3 is 14 amino acids. CDR3 in DNA: TGTGCCAGCAGCTTAGTGGTAGAAAGAAATGAGCAGTTCTTC. Translating it yields CASSLVVERNEQFF.

The J gene is TRBJ2-7, the V gene TRBV25-1; no definite D call. V was pared by 5 bases and J by 6 bases, with 8 bases between. Germline assignment: CDR1 MGHDK and CDR2 SYGVNS. The CDR3 covers 11 residues. This CDR3 reads CASSPGSEQYF. DNA of the CDR3: TGTGCCAGCAGTCCGGGTTCCGAGCAGTACTTC.

The chain combines TRBV15 with TRBJ1-4; tentative D call: TRBD1 (6 bases). The CDR3 length is 12 residues. The V and J ends lost 1 base and 14 bases respectively, with 11 bases between them. Germline V gene data show CDR1 as LNHNV and CDR2 as YYDKDF (reference sequence). CDR3 amino acids: CATSRVRDTLFF. The DNA of the CDR3 is TGTGCCACCAGCAGAGTTCGGGACACCCTGTTTTTT.

This chain links TRBV4-3 with TRBJ1-4; a possible D gene is TRBD1 (5 bases). The CDR3 length is 18 residues. V was trimmed by 1 base and J by 8 bases, leaving 23 bases between them. CDR1 and CDR2 from the germline V gene are LGHNA and YSLEER. Here the CDR3 reads CASSQVLLGGARGEKLFF. CDR3 nucleotide sequence: TGCGCCAGCAGCCAAGTCCTATTAGGCGGGGCTCGAGGCGAAAAACTGTTTTTT.

This chain joins TRBV20-1 and TRBJ2-2, with 8 bases lining up with TRBD2. The CDR3 loop spans 14 amino acids. The germline V gene encodes CDR1 DFQATT and CDR2 SNEGSKA (reference sequence). V was clipped by 3 bases and J by 6 bases; unmatched bases: 6. The CDR3 reads CSASRGGNAGELFF. DNA for the CDR3: TGCAGTGCTAGTCGGGGGGGCAACGCCGGGGAGCTGTTTTTT.

This clone was picked up one time. V is TRBV11-1 and J is TRBJ2-3, with TRBD2 matching over 9 bases. The trim removed 4 bases at V and 2 bases at J, leaving 7 bases unmatched. Germline V gene lookup returns CDR1 SGHAT and CDR2 FQDESV (reference sequence). CDR3 length equals 16 residues. CDR3 amino acids: CASSSRAGGNTDTQYF. The CDR3 region has the DNA TGTGCCAGCAGCTCCCGGGCGGGAGGGAACACAGATACGCAGTATTTT.

This chain joins TRBV6-5 and TRBJ1-1; weak D call: TRBD1 (6 bases). The germline V and J ends were trimmed by 10 bases and 0 bases, with 15 bases remaining between them. Germline lookup yields CDR1 MNHEY and CDR2 SVGAGI. CDR3 size: 14 residues. This chain's CDR3 is CATIRTALNTEAFF. Written as DNA, the CDR3 is TGTGCCACCATAAGGACAGCCCTGAACACTGAAGCTTTCTTT.

This sequence joins TRBV2 and TRBJ2-3; 11 nucleotides align to TRBD2. Germline assignment: CDR1 SNHLY and CDR2 FYNNEI. V trimming: 10 bases; J trimming: 5 bases; junction bases outside the gene matches: 8. The CDR3 has 14 amino acids. CDR3 DNA sequence: TGTGCCACCGATAGCGGGAGGGCCGGAGATACGCAGTATTTT. Translation gives CATDSGRAGDTQYF.

This sequence joins TRBV11-2 and TRBJ1-4, with 7 bases that match TRBD1. V lost 6 bases and J lost 8; bases outside the gene matches: 18. The CDR3 runs 17 residues. Germline-derived CDR1 and CDR2 are SGHAT and FQNNGV. The CDR3 sequence is CASSRRPQGSLSEKLFF. The CDR3 region has the DNA TGTGCCAGCAGTCGACGACCACAGGGGTCTCTCTCGGAAAAACTGTTTTTT.

The chain uses TRBV10-3 and TRBJ2-6; D might be TRBD1 (5 bases). Germline assignment: CDR1 ENHRY and CDR2 SYGVKD. V gave up 3 bases and J gave up 0 bases, with 6 bases separating them. The CDR3 loop spans 15 amino acids. CDR3 loop: CAISEGDSGANVLTF. CDR3 DNA: TGTGCCATCAGTGAAGGGGACTCTGGGGCCAACGTCCTGACTTTC.

This clone has at least ten counts. The chain joins TRBV19 to TRBJ1-2; TRBD1 agrees at 7 bases. This CDR3 comprises 15 residues. Germline lookup yields CDR1 LNHDA and CDR2 SQIVND (reference sequence). Losses at the gene ends were 6 bases for V and 4 bases for J; bases not matched to a gene: 11. The CDR3 nucleotides are TGTGCCAGTAGAACGACAGGGACTGTTGGCTATGGCTACACCTTC. Protein: CASRTTGTVGYGYTF.

This chain connects TRBV27 to TRBJ1-2, with D perhaps TRBD1 (6 bases). This CDR3 is built from 18 residues. Germline V lookup: CDR1 MNHEY, CDR2 SMNVEV (reference sequence). Trimming shortened V by 3 bases and J by 5 bases, and 25 bases separated the two germline ends. The CDR3 DNA sequence: TGTGCCAGCAGTTTCCCGATCGATAGGGAAGGGGGTGTTTATGGCTACACCTTC. It yields the protein CASSFPIDREGGVYGYTF.

The V and J genes are TRBV5-1 and TRBJ2-7; D possibly corresponds to TRBD2 (6 bases). The ends were cut back, 1 base at V and 7 bases at J, with 15 bases in the middle. Germline V gene lookup returns CDR1 SGHRS and CDR2 YFSETQ. CDR3 length: 14 residues. The CDR3 bases are TGCGCCAGCAGCTTGTATAACGGGAGAGCGGAGCAGTACTTC. Its translation is CASSLYNGRAEQYF.

In this sample, this clone turned up once. The chain carries TRBV5-1 and TRBJ1-6; 9 bases map to TRBD1. Looked up from germline, CDR1 is SGHRS and CDR2 is YFSETQ. This CDR3 region has 15 residues. After removal of 3 bases from V and 10 bases from J, the junction contained 8 bases not matched to a gene. CDR3 loop: CASSSMGQGDSPLHF. The CDR3 DNA is TGCGCCAGCAGCTCGATGGGACAGGGAGACTCACCCCTCCACTTT.